This T cell receptor beta chain is drawn from a study of T cells of healthy individuals (dated by TCRdb to the late 2010s). This clonotype was recorded a few times. The antigen this receptor binds is unknown. Base qualities are not provided; no much larger clone lies one nucleotide away. Library method: 5' RACE. The instrument given in TCRdb is Illumina MiSeq. TCRdb itself trimmed the public reads at Q25 with fastp, ran MiXCR and retained productive beta chains. Entries that share a CDR3 protein sequence are merged under the most common genes and DNA. Here the sample has around 80,000 distinct CDR3 sequences; 5% occur a single time. Of the sample, around 8% is held by the ten largest clones. The CDR3 holds 14 amino acids from the cysteine to the phenylalanine. Here the CDR3 DNA is all that survives: 42 bases in frame from base 1. Via the germline V gene (reference sequence), CDR1 is SEHNR and CDR2 FQNEAQ. A distance of 10 bases separates the germline ends of V and J, which lose 3 bases and 4 bases respectively.

The sequence is built from TRBV7-9 and TRBJ2-1; the best D guess is TRBD2, with 6 bases matching. The receptor comes from a female donor in good health. The DNA is as follows: TGTGCCAGCAGCTTGGCGGGATCGTACAATGAGCAGTTCTTC. The resulting protein is CASSLAGSYNEQFF.